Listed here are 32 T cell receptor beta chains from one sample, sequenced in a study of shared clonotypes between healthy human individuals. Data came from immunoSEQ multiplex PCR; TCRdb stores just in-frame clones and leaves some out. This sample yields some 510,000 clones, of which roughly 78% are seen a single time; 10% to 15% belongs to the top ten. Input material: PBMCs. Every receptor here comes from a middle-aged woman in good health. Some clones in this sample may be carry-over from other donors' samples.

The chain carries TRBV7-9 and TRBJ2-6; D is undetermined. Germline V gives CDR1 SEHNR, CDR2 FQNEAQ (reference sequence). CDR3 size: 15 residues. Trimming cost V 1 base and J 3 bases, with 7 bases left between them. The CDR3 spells CASSLGGGGANVLTF. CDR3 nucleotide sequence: TGTGCCAGCAGCTTAGGGGGTGGTGGGGCCAACGTCCTGACTTTC.

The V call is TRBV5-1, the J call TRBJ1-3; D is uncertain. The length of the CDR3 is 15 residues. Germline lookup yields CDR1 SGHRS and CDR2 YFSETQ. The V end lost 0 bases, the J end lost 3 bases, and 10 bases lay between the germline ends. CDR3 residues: CASSLDARGGNTIYF. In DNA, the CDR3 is TGCGCCAGCAGCTTGGATGCCCGCGGTGGAAACACCATATATTTT. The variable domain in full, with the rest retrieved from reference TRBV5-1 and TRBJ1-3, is KAGVTQTPRYLIKTRGQQVTLSCSPISGHRSVSWYQQTPGQGLQFLFEYFSETQRNKGNFPGRFSGRQFSNSRSEMNVSTLELGDSALYLCASSLDARGGNTIYFGEGSWLTVV.

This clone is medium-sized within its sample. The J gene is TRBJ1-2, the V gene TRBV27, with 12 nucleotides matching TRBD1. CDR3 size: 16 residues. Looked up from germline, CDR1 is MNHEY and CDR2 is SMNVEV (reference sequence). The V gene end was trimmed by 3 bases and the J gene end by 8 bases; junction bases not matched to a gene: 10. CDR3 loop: CASSLGTGGAVGGYTF. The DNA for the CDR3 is TGTGCCAGCAGTTTGGGGACAGGGGGCGCAGTAGGGGGCTACACCTTC.

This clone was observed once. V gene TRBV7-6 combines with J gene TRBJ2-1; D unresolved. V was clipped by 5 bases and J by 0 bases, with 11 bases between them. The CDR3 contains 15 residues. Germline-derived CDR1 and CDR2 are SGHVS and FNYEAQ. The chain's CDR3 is CASSPYSSSYNEQFF. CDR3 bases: TGTGCCAGCAGCCCCTATTCGAGCTCCTACAATGAGCAGTTCTTC.

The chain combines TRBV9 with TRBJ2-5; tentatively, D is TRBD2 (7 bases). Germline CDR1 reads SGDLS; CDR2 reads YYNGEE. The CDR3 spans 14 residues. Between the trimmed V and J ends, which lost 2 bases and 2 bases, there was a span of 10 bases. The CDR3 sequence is CASSVSGTQETQYF. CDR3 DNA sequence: TGTGCCAGCAGCGTGAGCGGGACACAAGAGACCCAGTACTTC.

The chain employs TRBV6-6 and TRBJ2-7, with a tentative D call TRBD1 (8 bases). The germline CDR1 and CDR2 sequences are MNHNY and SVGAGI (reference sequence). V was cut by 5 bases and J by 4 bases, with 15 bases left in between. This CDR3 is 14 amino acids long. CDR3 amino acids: CASSTQGGDYEQYF. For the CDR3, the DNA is TGTGCCAGCAGTACACAGGGGGGGGATTACGAGCAGTACTTC.

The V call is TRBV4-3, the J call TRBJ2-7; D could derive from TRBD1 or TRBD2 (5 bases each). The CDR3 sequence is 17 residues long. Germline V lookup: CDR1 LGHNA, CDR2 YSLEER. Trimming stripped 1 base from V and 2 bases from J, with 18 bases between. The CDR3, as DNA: TGCGCCAGCAGCCAAGCTAGAGGGGCAGGGCAGACCTACGAGCAGTACTTC. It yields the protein CASSQARGAGQTYEQYF.

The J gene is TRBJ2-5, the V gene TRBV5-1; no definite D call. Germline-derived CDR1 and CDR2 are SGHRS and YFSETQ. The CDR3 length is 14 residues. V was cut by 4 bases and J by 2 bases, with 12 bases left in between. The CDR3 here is CASSRLILQETQYF. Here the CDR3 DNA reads TGCGCCAGCAGCCGTTTAATCTTGCAAGAGACCCAGTACTTC. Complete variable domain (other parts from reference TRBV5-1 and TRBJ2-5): KAGVTQTPRYLIKTRGQQVTLSCSPISGHRSVSWYQQTPGQGLQFLFEYFSETQRNKGNFPGRFSGRQFSNSRSEMNVSTLELGDSALYLCASSRLILQETQYFGPGTRLLVL.

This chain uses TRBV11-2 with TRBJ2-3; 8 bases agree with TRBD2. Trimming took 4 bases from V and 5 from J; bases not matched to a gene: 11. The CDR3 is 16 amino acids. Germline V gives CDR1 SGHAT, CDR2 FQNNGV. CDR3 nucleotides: TGTGCCAGCAGCTCTTTGAGCGGGAGAGGGGTAGATACGCAGTATTTT. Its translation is CASSSLSGRGVDTQYF.

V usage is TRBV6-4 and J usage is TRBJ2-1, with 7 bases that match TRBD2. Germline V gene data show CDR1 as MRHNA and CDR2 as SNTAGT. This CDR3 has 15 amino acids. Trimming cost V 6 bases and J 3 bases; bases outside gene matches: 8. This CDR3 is CASSGSGADYNEQFF. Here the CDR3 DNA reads TGTGCCAGCAGCGGGAGCGGGGCAGACTACAATGAGCAGTTCTTC.

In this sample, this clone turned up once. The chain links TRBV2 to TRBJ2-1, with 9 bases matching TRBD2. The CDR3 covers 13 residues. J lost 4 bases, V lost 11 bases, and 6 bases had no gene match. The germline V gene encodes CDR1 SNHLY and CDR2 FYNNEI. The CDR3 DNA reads TGTGCCCTCAGGCGGGGGGGGTACAATGAGCAGTTCTTC. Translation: CALRRGGYNEQFF.

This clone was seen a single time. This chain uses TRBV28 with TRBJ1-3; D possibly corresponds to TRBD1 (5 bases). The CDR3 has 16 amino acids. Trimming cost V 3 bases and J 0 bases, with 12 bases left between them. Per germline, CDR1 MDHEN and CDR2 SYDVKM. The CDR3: CASSFAGYFSGNTIYF. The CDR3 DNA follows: TGTGCCAGCAGTTTTGCAGGGTACTTCTCTGGAAACACCATATATTTT.

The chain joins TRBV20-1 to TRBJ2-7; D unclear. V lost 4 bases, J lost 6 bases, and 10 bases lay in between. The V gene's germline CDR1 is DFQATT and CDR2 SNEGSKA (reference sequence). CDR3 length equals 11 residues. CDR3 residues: CSATRDREQYF. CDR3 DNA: TGCAGTGCTACCCGAGACCGCGAGCAGTACTTC.

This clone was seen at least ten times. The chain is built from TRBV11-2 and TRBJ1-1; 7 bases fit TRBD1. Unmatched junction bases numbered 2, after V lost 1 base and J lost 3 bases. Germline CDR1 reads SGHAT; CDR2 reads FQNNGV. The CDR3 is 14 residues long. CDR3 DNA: TGTGCCAGCAGCTTAGCGGGACAGCACACTGAAGCTTTCTTT. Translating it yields CASSLAGQHTEAFF. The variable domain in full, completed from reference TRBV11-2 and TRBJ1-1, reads EAGVAQSPRYKIIEKRQSVAFWCNPISGHATLYWYQQILGQGPKLLIQFQNNGVVDDSQLPKDRFSAERLKGVDSTLKIQPAKLEDSAVYLCASSLAGQHTEAFFGQGTRLTVV.

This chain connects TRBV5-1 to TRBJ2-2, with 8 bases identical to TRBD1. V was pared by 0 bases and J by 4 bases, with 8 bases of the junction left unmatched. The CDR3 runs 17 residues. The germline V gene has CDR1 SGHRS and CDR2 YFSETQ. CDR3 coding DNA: TGCGCCAGCAGCTTGGGCCCAGGGGGCCCTCTCACCGGGGAGCTGTTTTTT. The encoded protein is CASSLGPGGPLTGELFF.

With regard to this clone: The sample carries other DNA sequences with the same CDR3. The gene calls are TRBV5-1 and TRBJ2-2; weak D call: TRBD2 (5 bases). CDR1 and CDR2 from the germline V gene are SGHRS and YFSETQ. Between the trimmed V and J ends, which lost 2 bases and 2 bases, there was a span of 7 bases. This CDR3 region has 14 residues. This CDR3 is CASSFTGNTGELFF. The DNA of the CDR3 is TGCGCCAGCAGCTTTACGGGAAACACCGGGGAGCTGTTTTTT. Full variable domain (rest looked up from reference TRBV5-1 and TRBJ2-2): KAGVTQTPRYLIKTRGQQVTLSCSPISGHRSVSWYQQTPGQGLQFLFEYFSETQRNKGNFPGRFSGRQFSNSRSEMNVSTLELGDSALYLCASSFTGNTGELFFGEGSRLTVL.

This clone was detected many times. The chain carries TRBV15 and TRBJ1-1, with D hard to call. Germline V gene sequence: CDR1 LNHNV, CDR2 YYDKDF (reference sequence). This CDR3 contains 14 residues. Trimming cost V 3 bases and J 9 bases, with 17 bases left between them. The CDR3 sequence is CATSSPLGGQKAFF. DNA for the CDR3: TGTGCCACCAGCAGCCCCTTAGGAGGGCAGAAAGCTTTCTTT. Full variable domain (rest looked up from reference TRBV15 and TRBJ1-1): DAMVIQNPRYQVTQFGKPVTLSCSQTLNHNVMYWYQQKSSQAPKLLFHYYDKDFNNEADTPDNFQSRRPNTSFCFLDIRSPGLGDTAMYLCATSSPLGGQKAFFGQGTRLTVV.

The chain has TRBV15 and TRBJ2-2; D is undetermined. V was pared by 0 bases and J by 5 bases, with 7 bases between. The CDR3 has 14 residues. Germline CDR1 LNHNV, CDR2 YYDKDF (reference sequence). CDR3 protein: CATSRDVGTGELFF. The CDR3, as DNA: TGTGCCACCAGCAGAGATGTCGGAACCGGGGAGCTGTTTTTT.

For the CDR3, the DNA is TGTGCCAGCAGCTTAACGGGCAGGGAGAGTGGAAACACCATATATTTT. It is translated as CASSLTGRESGNTIYF. The rearrangement joins TRBV7-6 to TRBJ1-3, with D tentatively TRBD1 (5 bases). V was cut by 2 bases and J by 3 bases, with 14 bases left in between. The CDR3 extends over 16 amino acids. Germline CDR1 reads SGHVS; CDR2 reads FNYEAQ.

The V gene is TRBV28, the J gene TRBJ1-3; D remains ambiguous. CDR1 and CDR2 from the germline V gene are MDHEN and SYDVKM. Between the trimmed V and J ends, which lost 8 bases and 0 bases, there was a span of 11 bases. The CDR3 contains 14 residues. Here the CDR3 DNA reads TGTGCCAGCGTCGGGGATTTCTCTGGAAACACCATATATTTT. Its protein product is CASVGDFSGNTIYF.

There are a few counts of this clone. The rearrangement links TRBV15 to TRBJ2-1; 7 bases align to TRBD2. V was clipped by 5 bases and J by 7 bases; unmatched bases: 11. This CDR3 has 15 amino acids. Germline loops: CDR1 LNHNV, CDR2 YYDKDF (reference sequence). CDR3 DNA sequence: TGTGCCACCAGCGGTTTAGCGGGCCCGGGGAATGAGCAGTTCTTC. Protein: CATSGLAGPGNEQFF.

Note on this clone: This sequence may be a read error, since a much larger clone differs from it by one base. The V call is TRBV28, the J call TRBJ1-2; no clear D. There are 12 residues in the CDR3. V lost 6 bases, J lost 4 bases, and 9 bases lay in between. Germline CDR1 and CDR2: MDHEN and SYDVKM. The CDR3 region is CASSQRGYGYTF. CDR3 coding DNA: TGTGCCAGCAGCCAACGGGGCTATGGCTACACCTTC.

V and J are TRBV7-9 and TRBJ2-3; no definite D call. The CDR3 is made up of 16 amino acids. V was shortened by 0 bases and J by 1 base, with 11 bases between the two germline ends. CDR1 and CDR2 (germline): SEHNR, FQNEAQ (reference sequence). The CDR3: CASSLAVSSGTDTQYF. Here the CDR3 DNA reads TGTGCCAGCAGCTTAGCAGTATCGTCGGGCACAGATACGCAGTATTTT.

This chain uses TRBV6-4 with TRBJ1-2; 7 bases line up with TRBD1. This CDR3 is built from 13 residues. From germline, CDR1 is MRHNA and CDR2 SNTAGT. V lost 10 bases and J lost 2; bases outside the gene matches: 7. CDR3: CATLIGGNYGYTF. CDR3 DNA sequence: TGTGCCACCTTAATAGGGGGCAACTATGGCTACACCTTC.

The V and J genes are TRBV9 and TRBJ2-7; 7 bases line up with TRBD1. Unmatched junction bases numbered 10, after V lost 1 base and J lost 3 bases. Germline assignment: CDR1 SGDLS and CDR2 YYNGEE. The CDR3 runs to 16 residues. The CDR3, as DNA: TGTGCCAGCAGCGTAAAATGGAGACAGGGCTACTACGAGCAGTACTTC. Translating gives CASSVKWRQGYYEQYF.

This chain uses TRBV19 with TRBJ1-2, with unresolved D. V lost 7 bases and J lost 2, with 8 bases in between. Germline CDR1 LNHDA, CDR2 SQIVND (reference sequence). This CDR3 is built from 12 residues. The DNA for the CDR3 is TGTGCCAGTACGGAGGGAAACTATGGCTACACCTTC. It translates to CASTEGNYGYTF. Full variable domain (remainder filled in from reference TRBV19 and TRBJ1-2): DGGITQSPKYLFRKEGQNVTLSCEQNLNHDAMYWYRQDPGQGLRLIYYSQIVNDFQKGDIAEGYSVSREKKESFPLTVTSAQKNPTAFYLCASTEGNYGYTFGSGTRLTVV.

This CDR3 is CASSPLAGSGLYNEQFF. In DNA form, the CDR3 reads TGTGCCAGCAGCCCCCTAGCAGGTAGCGGCTTATACAATGAGCAGTTCTTC. The chain employs TRBV27 and TRBJ2-1; possibly TRBD2 for D (6 bases). Trimming removed 6 bases from V and 4 bases from J, with 22 bases in between. This CDR3 spans 17 amino acids. Per germline, CDR1 MNHEY and CDR2 SMNVEV (reference sequence).

CDR3 in amino acids: CASNGRRGQETQYF. DNA of the CDR3: TGTGCCAGTAACGGGAGGAGGGGTCAAGAGACCCAGTACTTC. The rearrangement joins TRBV19 to TRBJ2-5, with 7 bases that match TRBD2. CDR3 length: 14 amino acids. Germline V gene data show CDR1 as LNHDA and CDR2 as SQIVND (reference sequence). V dropped 7 bases and J dropped 2; count of bases not matched to a gene: 7.

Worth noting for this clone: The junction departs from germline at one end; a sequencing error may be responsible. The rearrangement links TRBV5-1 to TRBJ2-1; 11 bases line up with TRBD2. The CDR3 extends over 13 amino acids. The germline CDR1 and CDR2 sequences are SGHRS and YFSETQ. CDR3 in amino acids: CASSLDVSGRAVF. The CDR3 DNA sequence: TGCGCCAGCAGCTTGGATGTTAGCGGGAGGGCAGTCTTC.

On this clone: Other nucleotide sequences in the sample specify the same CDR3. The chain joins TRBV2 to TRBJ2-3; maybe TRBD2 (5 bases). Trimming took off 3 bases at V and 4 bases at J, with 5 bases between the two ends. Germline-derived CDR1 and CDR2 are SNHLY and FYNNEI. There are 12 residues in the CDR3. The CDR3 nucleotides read TGTGCCAGCAGTGAGCGGGCAGATACGCAGTATTTT. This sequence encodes CASSERADTQYF.

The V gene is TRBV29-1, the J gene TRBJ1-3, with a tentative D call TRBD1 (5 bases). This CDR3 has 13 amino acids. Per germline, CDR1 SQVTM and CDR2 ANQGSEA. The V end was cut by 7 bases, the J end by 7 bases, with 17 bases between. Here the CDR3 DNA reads TGCAGCGCTGACTTGCAGGGCGGGAACACCATATATTTT. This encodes CSADLQGGNTIYF.

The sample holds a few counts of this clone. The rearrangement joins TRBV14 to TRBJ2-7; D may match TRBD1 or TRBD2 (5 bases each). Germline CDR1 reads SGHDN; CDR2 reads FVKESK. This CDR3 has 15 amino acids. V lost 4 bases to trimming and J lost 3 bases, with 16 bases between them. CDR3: CASSLMGVSIYEQYF. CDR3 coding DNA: TGTGCCAGCAGCCTGATGGGGGTTAGCATCTACGAGCAGTACTTC. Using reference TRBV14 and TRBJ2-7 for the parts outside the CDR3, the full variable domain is EAGVTQFPSHSVIEKGQTVTLRCDPISGHDNLYWYRRVMGKEIKFLLHFVKESKQDESGMPNNRFLAERTGGTYSTLKVQPAELEDSGVYFCASSLMGVSIYEQYFGPGTRLTVT.